This T cell receptor beta chain stems from a study of patients and donors after allogeneic stem cell transplantation (TCRdb year 2020). V is clipped by 0 bases and J by 6 bases, and the sequence between their germline boundaries is 12 bases long. The CDR3 holds 15 amino acids from the cysteine to the phenylalanine. The only DNA kept is the CDR3, 45 bases in frame from the first base. Looking up the germline V gene yields CDR1 WSHSY and CDR2 SAAADI. Library generation was performed with RT-PCR. The data were produced on a NextSeq 550. TCRdb cleaned the public reads at Q25 with fastp, built clones with MiXCR and kept in-frame beta chains. For every CDR3 protein sequence, its rows merge into one entry that carries the most common genes and DNA. The sample has 100,000 to 120,000 distinct CDR3 sequences on record, 35% of them singletons. Of the sample, more than 25% falls within the top ten clones. As for this clonotype: Its antigen remains undetermined. The sample holds no much larger clone one base away, and base qualities are not on file.

Sequencing used blood, either unsorted or a sorted T cell fraction (not recorded which). This TCR was sampled from a human donor who was either an allogeneic HSCT recipient or a stem cell or donor lymphocyte infusion donor (not recorded which). It is not recorded whose cells these are; they may come from a transplant donor. The rearranged chain carries TRBV10-2 and TRBJ1-5, and possibly TRBD1, on 5 matching bases. For the CDR3, the sequence is CASSESGGRRQPQHF. The nucleotide sequence reads TGCGCCAGCAGTGAGTCGGGGGGAAGGCGTCAGCCCCAGCATTTT.